This TCR beta chain was captured by sequencing in a study of beta chain features in type 1 diabetes (dated by TCRdb to 2016 to 2019). Broadly, across the study: Patients and healthy donors did not differ in mean age, gender distribution, total cell number or subset yield. Across all samples, around 99 million sorted cells were examined, and cell number per subset correlated strongly with RNA yield. In the study, TCRB repertoires of sorted circulating CD4+ T cell subsets from recently diagnosed type 1 diabetes patients were compared with those of matched healthy donors. Regulatory and stem cell-like memory subsets were obtained from only 8 patients and roughly 8 healthy donors, while naive and central memory subsets were obtained from all 28 donors. General study outcomes and caveats: Type 1 diabetes patients showed a moderate but significant shortening of TCRB CDR3 length in all four CD4+ subsets. Because small numbers of individuals were included in the HLA sub-analyses, any influence of HLA type on TCRB rearrangement was left unresolved. Naive, central memory and regulatory TCRB repertoires appeared to be more similar among patients than among healthy donors. Patients with type 1 diabetes made fewer insertions and deleted more nucleotides at VDJ recombination sites, implying thymic rearrangement abnormalities. PCR may preferentially amplify shorter templates, but because patient and control samples were amplified and corrected together, any resulting skew would affect both groups equally. Because cDNA was sequenced instead of genomic DNA, activated cells with high expression could be over-represented, although the groups did not differ in activation or CD3 levels.

CDR3 length: 12 amino acids, cysteine to phenylalanine. Solely the CDR3 DNA is kept, with 36 bases framed from the first base. V is pared back by 2 bases and J by 8 bases, with 4 bases lying between the germline termini. All of the isolated RNA was reverse transcribed with the High Capacity cDNA Reverse Transcription Kit, so expressed TCRB transcripts were sequenced. Naive, central memory and regulatory T cell samples underwent deep immunoSEQ sequencing, averaging around 3.9 million total reads per sample. Sorted cells were lysed in RLT buffer and RNA was extracted with DNase-treated RNeasy Micro or Mini kits, depending on cell number. To prevent cross-contamination, every cell subset was processed on its own, while patient and healthy donor samples were processed together. TCRB sequences were amplified from cDNA with the immunoSEQ multiplex PCR, producing 87-bp fragments spanning the CDR3 region. Amplicons were sequenced on the Illumina HiSeq platform. The authors processed their data as follows. PCR bias was computationally corrected using synthetic template baselines, reads within Hamming distance 2 were collapsed, and singletons that could not be merged were discarded. Reads were aligned against IMGT so that V, D and J genes, CDR3 length and insertions or deletions at six rearrangement sites could be assigned. Within each subset, clonotype counts were normalized to sorted cell number, and only after that were true diversity and Gini coefficients computed with the tcR R package. Repertoire sharing was quantified using the overlap coefficient calculated on TCRB nucleotide sequences. As a proxy for the pre-selection repertoire, out-of-frame TCRB sequences from naive cells were analyzed. The table was pulled from immuneACCESS by TCRdb, which kept in-frame rearrangements only. Such tables lose some clones; where checked, under half of the loss comes from unresolved V genes, and the rest has no known cause. V and J calls and clone size follow that table, whereas D and trimming were derived from the DNA. The sample table lists hundreds of thousands of clones, 13% of them with a count of one. The ten largest clones add up to approximately 0.022% of the sample.

Each donor gave one peripheral blood draw, averaging approximately 0.12 L, which was collected into heparinised tubes. Naive, central memory, regulatory and stem cell-like memory CD4+ T cells were sorted on a BD FACSAria II using a panel including CD45RO, CCR7, CD25, CD127, CD95 and CD27. All sorted populations exceeded 95% purity. PBMCs were isolated right away by Lymphoprep density gradient centrifugation and were stained directly, without culture. So that batch effects would be minimized, each experiment stained and sorted samples in pairs, pairing one healthy donor with one patient. At least ten counts were recorded for this clone. The antigen it binds to is not known. There are no base qualities to consult, and no much larger clone falls within one base.

The rearranged segments are TRBV23-1 and TRBJ2-6, with no reliable assignment of the D segment. TRBV23-1 is known as an ORF, though its function is uncertain. The source is a man aged 18 to 30 with type 1 diabetes. The sample taken for sequencing was naive CD4+ T cells from blood. Interpreted using the paper, the cell subset or site label stands for: true naive CD4+ T cells. The CDR3: CASSQDTNVLTF. The DNA reads TGCGCCAGCAGTCAAGACACCAACGTCCTGACTTTC.